Listed below are T cell receptor beta chains from one sample, sequenced in a study of blood T cell repertoires in COVID-19. Here immunoSEQ multiplex PCR was the method, and the copy in TCRdb shows in-frame clones only, minus some. Among about 34,000 clones, 80% were seen once, and the ten largest hold about 15%. The source material was peripheral blood. These TCRs come from a woman in her sixties or seventies with acute or convalescent COVID-19. CDR3s include the opening cysteine and the closing phenylalanine or tryptophan. Fields, in order: V gene, J gene, clone size, D gene, CDR3 protein, CDR3 DNA. A D gene is named only where the DNA matches it firmly. Clone sizes are given selectively: once, few, many, or a class where the clone is expanded.

v_gene: TRBV7-7; j_gene: TRBJ2-3; abundance: .; d_gene: TRBD2; CDR3aa: CASSPSGAPPDTQYF; CDR3nt: TGTGCCAGCAGCCCTAGCGGGGCCCCGCCGGATACGCAGTATTTT
v_gene: TRBV12-3/TRBV12-4; j_gene: TRBJ1-1; abundance: once; d_gene: .; CDR3aa: CASRGQGTEAFF; CDR3nt: TGTGCCAGCAGGGGACAAGGTACTGAAGCTTTCTTT
v_gene: TRBV7-2; j_gene: TRBJ1-6; abundance: few; d_gene: .; CDR3aa: CASSFDGRDSPLHF; CDR3nt: TGTGCCAGCAGCTTCGATGGGAGGGATTCACCCCTCCACTTT
v_gene: TRBV19; j_gene: TRBJ2-5; abundance: once; d_gene: .; CDR3aa: CASSIDRETQYF; CDR3nt: TGTGCCAGTAGTATAGATCGGGAGACCCAGTACTTC
v_gene: TRBV7-8; j_gene: TRBJ1-2; abundance: .; d_gene: .; CDR3aa: CASSLTSQGRNRYTF; CDR3nt: TGTGCCAGCAGCTTAACATCCCAGGGCAGGAACCGCTACACCTTC
v_gene: TRBV12-3/TRBV12-4; j_gene: TRBJ1-6; abundance: .; d_gene: .; CDR3aa: CAHRGRGNSPLHF; CDR3nt: TGTGCCCATCGGGGCAGGGGTAATTCACCCCTCCACTTT
v_gene: TRBV2; j_gene: TRBJ1-3; abundance: .; d_gene: .; CDR3aa: CASSEDGPGSGNTIYF; CDR3nt: TGTGCCAGCAGTGAAGATGGCCCAGGCTCTGGAAACACCATATATTTT
v_gene: TRBV5-1; j_gene: TRBJ1-1; abundance: .; d_gene: .; CDR3aa: CASSLAAGWNTEAFF; CDR3nt: TGCGCCAGCAGCTTGGCGGCAGGGTGGAACACTGAAGCTTTCTTT
v_gene: TRBV15; j_gene: TRBJ2-3; abundance: .; d_gene: TRBD1; CDR3aa: CATKQDRATDTQYF; CDR3nt: TGTGCCACGAAACAGGACAGGGCTACAGATACGCAGTATTTT
v_gene: TRBV3-1/TRBV3-2; j_gene: TRBJ2-1; abundance: .; d_gene: TRBD1; CDR3aa: CASSRGQELYNEQFF; CDR3nt: TGTGCCAGCAGCCGCGGACAGGAATTGTACAATGAGCAGTTCTTC
v_gene: TRBV5-4; j_gene: TRBJ2-7; abundance: .; d_gene: TRBD2; CDR3aa: CASSLGAGGPSHEQYF; CDR3nt: TGTGCCAGCAGCCTGGGAGCGGGAGGGCCCTCCCACGAGCAGTACTTC
v_gene: TRBV13; j_gene: TRBJ1-1; abundance: .; d_gene: .; CDR3aa: CASSSIRNRVTEAFF; CDR3nt: TGTGCCAGCAGCTCTATCCGAAACAGGGTTACTGAAGCTTTCTTT
v_gene: TRBV11-2; j_gene: TRBJ1-4; abundance: .; d_gene: .; CDR3aa: CASSLGILSTNEKLFF; CDR3nt: TGTGCCAGCAGCTTAGGCATACTATCAACTAATGAAAAACTGTTTTTT
v_gene: TRBV7-9; j_gene: TRBJ1-3; abundance: few; d_gene: .; CDR3aa: CASIDTSSGNTIYF; CDR3nt: TGTGCCAGCATCGACACCAGCTCTGGAAACACCATATATTTT
v_gene: TRBV5-1; j_gene: TRBJ2-7; abundance: .; d_gene: TRBD2; CDR3aa: CASSFTSGGYQGEQYF; CDR3nt: TGCGCCAGCAGCTTTACTAGCGGGGGGTACCAGGGGGAGCAGTACTTC
v_gene: TRBV5-6; j_gene: TRBJ2-3; abundance: few; d_gene: .; CDR3aa: CASSLSQGRVDTQYF; CDR3nt: TGTGCCAGCAGCTTGTCGCAGGGGAGGGTAGATACGCAGTATTTT
v_gene: TRBV28; j_gene: TRBJ2-1; abundance: .; d_gene: TRBD2; CDR3aa: CASSLEGLAGVDEQFF; CDR3nt: TGTGCCAGCAGTTTAGAGGGACTAGCGGGAGTTGATGAGCAGTTCTTC
v_gene: TRBV27; j_gene: TRBJ2-5; abundance: .; d_gene: .; CDR3aa: CASSFRTAYQETQYF; CDR3nt: TGTGCCAGCAGTTTCCGGACAGCCTACCAAGAGACCCAGTACTTC
v_gene: TRBV16; j_gene: TRBJ2-2; abundance: .; d_gene: .; CDR3aa: CASSQSASPNTGELFF; CDR3nt: TGTGCCAGCAGCCAATCGGCTAGCCCGAACACCGGGGAGCTGTTTTTT
v_gene: TRBV6-5; j_gene: TRBJ1-4; abundance: .; d_gene: .; CDR3aa: CASRIAGLTNEKLFF; CDR3nt: TGTGCCAGCAGAATAGCGGGGCTGACTAATGAAAAACTGTTTTTT
v_gene: TRBV18; j_gene: TRBJ1-3; abundance: .; d_gene: .; CDR3aa: CASSPIPGEGNTIYF; CDR3nt: TGTGCCAGCTCACCAATCCCGGGGGAAGGAAACACCATATATTTT
v_gene: TRBV4-2; j_gene: TRBJ2-3; abundance: .; d_gene: .; CDR3aa: CASSQDQETRPSF; CDR3nt: TGTGCCAGCAGCCAAGATCAGGAGACTAGGCCGTCTTTT
v_gene: TRBV19; j_gene: TRBJ2-5; abundance: .; d_gene: .; CDR3aa: CASSIDPQETQYF; CDR3nt: TGTGCCAGTAGTATAGACCCACAAGAGACCCAGTACTTC
v_gene: TRBV28; j_gene: TRBJ2-3; abundance: once; d_gene: .; CDR3aa: CASIPSGSTDTQYF; CDR3nt: TGTGCCAGCATTCCTAGTGGAAGCACAGATACGCAGTATTTT
v_gene: TRBV9; j_gene: TRBJ1-1; abundance: .; d_gene: .; CDR3aa: CASSVKGAGTEAFF; CDR3nt: TGTGCCAGCAGCGTTAAAGGGGCAGGTACTGAAGCTTTCTTT
v_gene: TRBV11-2; j_gene: TRBJ2-3; abundance: .; d_gene: .; CDR3aa: CACNYGQFSDTQYF; CDR3nt: TGTGCCTGCAACTACGGACAGTTTTCAGATACGCAGTATTTT
v_gene: TRBV19; j_gene: TRBJ2-5; abundance: .; d_gene: .; CDR3aa: CASSIQGETQYF; CDR3nt: TGTGCCAGTAGTATCCAGGGTGAGACCCAGTACTTC
v_gene: TRBV27; j_gene: TRBJ2-7; abundance: .; d_gene: .; CDR3aa: CASQKGAGRSYEQYF; CDR3nt: TGTGCCAGCCAAAAGGGGGCGGGGCGATCCTACGAGCAGTACTTC
v_gene: TRBV6-1; j_gene: TRBJ1-4; abundance: once; d_gene: TRBD1; CDR3aa: CASSETGTGSRKLFF; CDR3nt: TGTGCCAGCAGTGAAACCGGGACAGGTAGTCGAAAACTGTTTTTT
v_gene: TRBV28; j_gene: TRBJ2-1; abundance: large; d_gene: .; CDR3aa: CASKRLASDNEQFF; CDR3nt: TGTGCCAGCAAGAGGCTGGCTAGCGACAATGAGCAGTTCTTC
v_gene: TRBV5-1; j_gene: TRBJ2-5; abundance: .; d_gene: .; CDR3aa: CASSLGSSGNIETQYF; CDR3nt: TGCGCCAGCAGTTTGGGCTCGAGCGGCAACATAGAGACCCAGTACTTC
v_gene: TRBV28; j_gene: TRBJ2-1; abundance: .; d_gene: .; CDR3aa: CASSPGGTSLQFF; CDR3nt: TGTGCCAGCAGTCCTGGGGGCACCTCTCTGCAGTTCTTC
v_gene: TRBV2; j_gene: TRBJ1-1; abundance: .; d_gene: .; CDR3aa: CASSEGQGKTEAFF; CDR3nt: TGTGCCAGCAGTGAAGGGCAGGGGAAGACTGAAGCTTTCTTT